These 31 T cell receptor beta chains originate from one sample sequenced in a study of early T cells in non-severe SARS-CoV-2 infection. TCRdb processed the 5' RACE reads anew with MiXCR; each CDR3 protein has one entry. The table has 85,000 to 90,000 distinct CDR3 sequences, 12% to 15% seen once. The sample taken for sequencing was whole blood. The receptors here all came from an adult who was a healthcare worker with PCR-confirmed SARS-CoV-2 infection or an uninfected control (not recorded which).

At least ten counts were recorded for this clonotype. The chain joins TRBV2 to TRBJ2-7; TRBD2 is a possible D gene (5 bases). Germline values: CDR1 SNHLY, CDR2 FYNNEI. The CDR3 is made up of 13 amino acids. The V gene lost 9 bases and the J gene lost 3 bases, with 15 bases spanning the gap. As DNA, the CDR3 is TGTGCCAGGAGAGACATGGCGGGCTACGAGCAGTACTTC. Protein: CARRDMAGYEQYF.

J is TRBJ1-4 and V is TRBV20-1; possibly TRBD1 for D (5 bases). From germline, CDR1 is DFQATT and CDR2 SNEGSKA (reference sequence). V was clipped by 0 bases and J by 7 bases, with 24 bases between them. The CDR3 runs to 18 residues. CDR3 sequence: CSAREPRLDGGRSEKLFF. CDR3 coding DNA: TGCAGTGCTAGAGAGCCGAGGCTAGACGGGGGAAGGAGTGAAAAACTGTTTTTT.

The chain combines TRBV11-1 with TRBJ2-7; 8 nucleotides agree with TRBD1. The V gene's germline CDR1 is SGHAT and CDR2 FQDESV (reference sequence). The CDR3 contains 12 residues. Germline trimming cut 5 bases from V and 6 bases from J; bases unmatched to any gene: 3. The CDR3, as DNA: TGTGCCAGCAGCAGGACAGGGACCGAGCAGTACTTC. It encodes CASSRTGTEQYF.

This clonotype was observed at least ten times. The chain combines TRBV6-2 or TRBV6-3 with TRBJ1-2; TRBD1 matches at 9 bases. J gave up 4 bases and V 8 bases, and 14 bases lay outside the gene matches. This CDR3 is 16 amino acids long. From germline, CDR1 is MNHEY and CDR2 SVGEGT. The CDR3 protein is CASGSTWTGEVYGYTF. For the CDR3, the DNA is TGTGCCAGCGGATCAACTTGGACAGGGGAGGTCTATGGCTACACCTTC.

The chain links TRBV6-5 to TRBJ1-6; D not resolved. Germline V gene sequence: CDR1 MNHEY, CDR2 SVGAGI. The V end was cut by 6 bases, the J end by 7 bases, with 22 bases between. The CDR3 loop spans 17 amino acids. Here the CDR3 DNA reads TGTGCCAGCAGAGCAGCCGTTTTAGGGTCGGGGAATTCACCCCTCCACTTT. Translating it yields CASRAAVLGSGNSPLHF.

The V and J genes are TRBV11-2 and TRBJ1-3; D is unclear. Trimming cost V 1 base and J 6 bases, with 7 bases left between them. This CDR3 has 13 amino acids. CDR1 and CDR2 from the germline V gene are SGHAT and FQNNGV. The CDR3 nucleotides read TGTGCCAGCAGCTTAGTGATTGTAAACACCATATATTTT. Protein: CASSLVIVNTIYF. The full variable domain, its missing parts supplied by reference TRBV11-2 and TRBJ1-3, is EAGVAQSPRYKIIEKRQSVAFWCNPISGHATLYWYQQILGQGPKLLIQFQNNGVVDDSQLPKDRFSAERLKGVDSTLKIQPAKLEDSAVYLCASSLVIVNTIYFGEGSWLTVV.

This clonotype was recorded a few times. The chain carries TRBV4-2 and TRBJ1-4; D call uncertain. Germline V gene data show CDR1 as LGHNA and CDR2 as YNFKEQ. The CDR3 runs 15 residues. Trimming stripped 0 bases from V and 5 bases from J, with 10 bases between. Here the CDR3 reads CASSQDTGENEKLFF. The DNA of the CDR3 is TGTGCCAGCAGCCAAGATACCGGGGAAAATGAAAAACTGTTTTTT.

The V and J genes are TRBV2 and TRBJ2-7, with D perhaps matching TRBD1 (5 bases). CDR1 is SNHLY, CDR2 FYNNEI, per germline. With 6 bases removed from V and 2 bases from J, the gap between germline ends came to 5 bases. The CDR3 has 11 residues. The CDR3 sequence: CASRDTYEQYF. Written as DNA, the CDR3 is TGTGCCAGCAGGGACACCTACGAGCAGTACTTC.

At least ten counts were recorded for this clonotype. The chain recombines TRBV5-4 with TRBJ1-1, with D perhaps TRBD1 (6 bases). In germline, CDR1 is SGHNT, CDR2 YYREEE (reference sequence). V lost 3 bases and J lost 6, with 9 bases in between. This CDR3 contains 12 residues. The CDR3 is CASSSGVAEAFF. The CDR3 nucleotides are TGTGCCAGCAGCTCAGGGGTGGCTGAAGCTTTCTTT.

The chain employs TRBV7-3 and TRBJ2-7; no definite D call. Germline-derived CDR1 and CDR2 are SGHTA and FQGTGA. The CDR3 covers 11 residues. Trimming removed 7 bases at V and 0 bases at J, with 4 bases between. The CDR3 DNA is TGTGCCAGCAATAGCTCCTACGAGCAGTACTTC. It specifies CASNSSYEQYF.

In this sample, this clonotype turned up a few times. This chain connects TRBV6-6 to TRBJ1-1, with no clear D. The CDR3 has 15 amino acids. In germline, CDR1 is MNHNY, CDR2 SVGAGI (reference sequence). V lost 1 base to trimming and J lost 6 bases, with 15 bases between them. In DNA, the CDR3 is TGTGCCAGCAGTTACTTCCTAGAGAGGAGCGCTGAAGCTTTCTTT. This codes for CASSYFLERSAEAFF.

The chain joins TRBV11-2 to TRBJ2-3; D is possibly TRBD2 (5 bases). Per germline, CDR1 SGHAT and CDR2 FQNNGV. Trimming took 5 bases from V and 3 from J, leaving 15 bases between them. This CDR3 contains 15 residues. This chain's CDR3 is CASSHQTRLTDTQYF. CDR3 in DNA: TGTGCCAGCAGCCACCAGACGAGACTAACAGATACGCAGTATTTT. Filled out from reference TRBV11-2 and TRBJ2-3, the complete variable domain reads EAGVAQSPRYKIIEKRQSVAFWCNPISGHATLYWYQQILGQGPKLLIQFQNNGVVDDSQLPKDRFSAERLKGVDSTLKIQPAKLEDSAVYLCASSHQTRLTDTQYFGPGTRLTVL.

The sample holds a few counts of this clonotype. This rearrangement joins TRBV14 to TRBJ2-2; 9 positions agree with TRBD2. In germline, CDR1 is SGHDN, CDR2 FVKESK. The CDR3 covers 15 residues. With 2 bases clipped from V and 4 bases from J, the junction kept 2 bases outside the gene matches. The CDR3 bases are TGTGCCAGCAGCCAAACTAGCGGGCCCACCGGGGAGCTGTTTTTT. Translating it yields CASSQTSGPTGELFF.

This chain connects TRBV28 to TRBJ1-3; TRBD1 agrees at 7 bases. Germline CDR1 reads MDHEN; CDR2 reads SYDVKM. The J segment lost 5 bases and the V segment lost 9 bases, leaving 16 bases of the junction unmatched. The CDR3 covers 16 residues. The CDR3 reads CASRTGDTLGRNTIYF. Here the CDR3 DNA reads TGTGCCAGTAGAACAGGGGATACTTTAGGACGAAACACCATATATTTT.

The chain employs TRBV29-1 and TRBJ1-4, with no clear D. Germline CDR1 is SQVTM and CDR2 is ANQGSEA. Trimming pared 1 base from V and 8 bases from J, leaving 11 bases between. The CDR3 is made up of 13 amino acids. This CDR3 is CSVEGDGGEKLFF. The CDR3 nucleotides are TGCAGCGTTGAAGGTGACGGCGGAGAAAAACTGTTTTTT.

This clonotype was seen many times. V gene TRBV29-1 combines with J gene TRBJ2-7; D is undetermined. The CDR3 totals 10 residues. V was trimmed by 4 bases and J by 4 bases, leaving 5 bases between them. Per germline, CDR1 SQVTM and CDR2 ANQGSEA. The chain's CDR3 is CSVGEYEQYF. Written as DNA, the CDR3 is TGCAGCGTTGGAGAATACGAGCAGTACTTC.

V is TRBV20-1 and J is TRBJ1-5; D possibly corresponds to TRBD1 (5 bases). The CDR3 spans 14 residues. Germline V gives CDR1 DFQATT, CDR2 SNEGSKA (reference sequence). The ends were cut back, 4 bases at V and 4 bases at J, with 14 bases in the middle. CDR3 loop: CSAIPGGGNQPQHF. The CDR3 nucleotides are TGCAGTGCTATCCCCGGTGGGGGTAATCAGCCCCAGCATTTT.

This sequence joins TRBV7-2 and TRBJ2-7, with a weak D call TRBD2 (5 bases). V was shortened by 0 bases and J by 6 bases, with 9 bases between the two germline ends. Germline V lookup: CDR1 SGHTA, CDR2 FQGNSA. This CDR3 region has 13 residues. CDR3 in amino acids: CASSLAGVSEQYF. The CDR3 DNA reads TGTGCCAGCAGCTTAGCCGGGGTCTCCGAGCAGTACTTC.

The CDR3 nucleotides are TGTGCCAGCAGCTTAACCCTCTCTGGGGCCAACGTCCTGACTTTC. Translated, it gives CASSLTLSGANVLTF. The chain recombines TRBV11-2 with TRBJ2-6; D not certain. The germline V and J ends were trimmed by 2 bases and 0 bases, with 5 bases remaining between them. The CDR3 sequence is 15 residues long. Germline lookup yields CDR1 SGHAT and CDR2 FQNNGV. Looking up the rest from reference TRBV11-2 and TRBJ2-6 gives the full variable domain: EAGVAQSPRYKIIEKRQSVAFWCNPISGHATLYWYQQILGQGPKLLIQFQNNGVVDDSQLPKDRFSAERLKGVDSTLKIQPAKLEDSAVYLCASSLTLSGANVLTFGAGSRLTVL.

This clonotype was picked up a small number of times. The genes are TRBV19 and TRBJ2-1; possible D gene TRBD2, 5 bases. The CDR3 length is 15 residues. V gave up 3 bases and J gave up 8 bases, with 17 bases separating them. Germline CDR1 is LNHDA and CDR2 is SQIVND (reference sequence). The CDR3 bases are TGTGCCAGTAGTATTGGATTCGGGGATTGGGATGAGCAGTTCTTC. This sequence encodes CASSIGFGDWDEQFF.

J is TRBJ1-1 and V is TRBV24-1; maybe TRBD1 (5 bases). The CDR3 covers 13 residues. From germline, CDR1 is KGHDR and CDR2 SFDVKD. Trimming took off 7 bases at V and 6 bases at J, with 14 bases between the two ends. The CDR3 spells CATRAGTQAEAFF. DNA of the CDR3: TGTGCCACCAGGGCCGGGACTCAGGCTGAAGCTTTCTTT.

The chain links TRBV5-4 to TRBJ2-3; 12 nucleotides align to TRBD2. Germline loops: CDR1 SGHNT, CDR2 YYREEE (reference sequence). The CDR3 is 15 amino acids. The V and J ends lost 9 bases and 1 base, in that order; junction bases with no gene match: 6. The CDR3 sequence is CATPLAGGGTDTQYF. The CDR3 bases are TGTGCCACGCCGCTAGCGGGGGGGGGCACAGATACGCAGTATTTT.

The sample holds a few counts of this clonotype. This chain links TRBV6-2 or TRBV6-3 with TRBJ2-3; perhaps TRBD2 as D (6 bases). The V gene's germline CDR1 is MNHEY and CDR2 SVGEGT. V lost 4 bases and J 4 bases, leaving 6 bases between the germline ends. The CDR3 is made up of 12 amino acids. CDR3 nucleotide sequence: TGTGCCAGCAGTTGGGGGGCAGATACGCAGTATTTT. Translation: CASSWGADTQYF.

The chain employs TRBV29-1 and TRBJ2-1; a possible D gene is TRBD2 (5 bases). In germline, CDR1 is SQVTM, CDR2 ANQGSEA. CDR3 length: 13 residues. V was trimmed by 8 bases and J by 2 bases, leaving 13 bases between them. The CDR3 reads CSLRGVPYNEQFF. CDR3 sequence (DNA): TGCAGCTTACGGGGTGTCCCCTACAATGAGCAGTTCTTC.

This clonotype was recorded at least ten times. CDR3 protein: CASSQDSGGTEAFF. The CDR3 DNA is TGTGCCAGCAGCCAAGACTCGGGAGGGACTGAAGCTTTCTTT. This sequence joins TRBV4-2 and TRBJ1-1; D remains ambiguous. V shed 0 bases and J shed 5 bases, with 10 bases lying between them. The V gene's germline CDR1 is LGHNA and CDR2 YNFKEQ. This CDR3 contains 14 residues.

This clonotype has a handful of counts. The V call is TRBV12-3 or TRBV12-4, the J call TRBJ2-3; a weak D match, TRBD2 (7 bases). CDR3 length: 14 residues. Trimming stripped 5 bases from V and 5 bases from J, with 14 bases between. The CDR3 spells CASSLGGAKDTQYF. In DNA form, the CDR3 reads TGTGCCAGCAGTCTTGGGGGGGCCAAAGATACGCAGTATTTT.

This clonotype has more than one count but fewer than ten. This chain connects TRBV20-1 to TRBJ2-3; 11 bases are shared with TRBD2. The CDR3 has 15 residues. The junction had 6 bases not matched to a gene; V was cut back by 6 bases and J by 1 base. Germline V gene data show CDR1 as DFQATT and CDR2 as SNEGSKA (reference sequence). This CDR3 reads CSAADSGGGTDTQYF. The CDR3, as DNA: TGCAGTGCCGCAGATAGCGGGGGGGGCACAGATACGCAGTATTTT.

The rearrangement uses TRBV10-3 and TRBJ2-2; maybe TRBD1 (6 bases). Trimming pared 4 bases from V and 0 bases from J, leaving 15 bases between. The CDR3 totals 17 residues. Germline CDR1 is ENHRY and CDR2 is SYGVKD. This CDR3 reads CAISGESGTPNTGELFF. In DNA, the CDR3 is TGTGCCATCAGTGGGGAATCCGGGACACCGAACACCGGGGAGCTGTTTTTT.

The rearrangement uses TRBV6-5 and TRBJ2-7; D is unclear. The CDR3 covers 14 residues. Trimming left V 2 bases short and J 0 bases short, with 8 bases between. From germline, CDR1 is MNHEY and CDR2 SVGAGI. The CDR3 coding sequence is TGTGCCAGCAGTTACGGGCGCCTCTCCTACGAGCAGTACTTC. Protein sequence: CASSYGRLSYEQYF.

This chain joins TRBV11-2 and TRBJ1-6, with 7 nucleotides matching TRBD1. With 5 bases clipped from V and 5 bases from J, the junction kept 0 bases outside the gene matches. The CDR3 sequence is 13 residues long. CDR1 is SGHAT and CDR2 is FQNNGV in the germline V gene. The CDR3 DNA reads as TGTGCCAGCAGCGGGACAGATAATTCACCCCTCCACTTT. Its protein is CASSGTDNSPLHF.

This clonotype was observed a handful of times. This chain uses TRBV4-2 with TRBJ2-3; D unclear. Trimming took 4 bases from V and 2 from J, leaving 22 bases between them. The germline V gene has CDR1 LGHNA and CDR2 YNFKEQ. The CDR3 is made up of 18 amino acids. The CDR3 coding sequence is TGTGCCAGCAGCCGCCCCCCGGGCAACCAGCTTAACACAGATACGCAGTATTTT. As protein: CASSRPPGNQLNTDTQYF.